Listed here are 8 T cell receptor beta chains from one sample, sequenced in a study of human CD8 memory T cell subsets. The authors made TCR beta libraries using UMI-labeled 5' RACE. TCRdb derives one entry per CDR3 protein from the 5' RACE reads, leaving out DNA. The table lists more than 6,500 distinct CDR3 sequences. Specimen: CD8+ stem-like memory T cells (TSCM and TCM) sorted from PBMCs. Subset in this sample: stem-like memory CD8 T cells (TSTEM), CCR7+ PD-1- TIGIT-. Source of these receptors: a human donor in good health.

The rearrangement links TRBV6-6 to TRBJ2-7; the TCRdb call, TRBD1, lacks DNA for checking. The CDR3 contains 19 residues. CDR1 and CDR2 from the germline V gene are MNHNY and SVGAGI (reference sequence). CDR3 protein: CASSYLRTTRTGGRDEQYF.

The chain links TRBV20-1 to TRBJ2-1; as DNA is missing, the TRBD1 call by TCRdb cannot be tested. The CDR3 runs to 15 residues. CDR1 is DFQATT, CDR2 SNEGSKA, per germline (reference sequence). The CDR3 reads CSARDLPSGGSEQFF.

This sequence joins TRBV29-1 and TRBJ1-5; TCRdb indicates TRBD1, and absent DNA this call remains unverified. Germline loops: CDR1 SQVTM, CDR2 ANQGSEA. This CDR3 is 13 amino acids long. The chain's CDR3 is CSVVGQGSKPQHF. The variable domain in full, completed from reference TRBV29-1 and TRBJ1-5, reads SAVISQKPSRDICQRGTSLTIQCQVDSQVTMMFWYRQQPGQSLTLIATANQGSEATYESGFVIDKFPISRPNLTFSTLTVSNMSPEDSSIYLCSVVGQGSKPQHFGDGTRLSIL.

The CDR3 sequence: CASRDWTGRTEAFF. The chain combines TRBV2 with TRBJ1-1; TCRdb calls TRBD1, which cannot be checked without DNA. The V gene's germline CDR1 is SNHLY and CDR2 FYNNEI. The CDR3 has 14 amino acids. The variable domain in full, with the rest retrieved from reference TRBV2 and TRBJ1-1, is EPEVTQTPSHQVTQMGQEVILRCVPISNHLYFYWYRQILGQKVEFLVSFYNNEISEKSEIFDDQFSVERPDGSNFTLKIRSTKLEDSAMYFCASRDWTGRTEAFFGQGTRLTVV.

This clonotype is labeled medium-sized (0.01 to 0.1%) based on frequency. The J gene is TRBJ2-3, the V gene TRBV28; TCRdb selects TRBD1, and the lack of DNA leaves this call unchecked. The CDR3 is 15 residues long. Germline V gene lookup returns CDR1 MDHEN and CDR2 SYDVKM. The CDR3 sequence is CASSPVGGSTDTQYF.

This clonotype is large by frequency. J is TRBJ1-2 and V is TRBV20-1; there is no DNA to check the TCRdb D call of TRBD1. The germline CDR1 and CDR2 sequences are DFQATT and SNEGSKA (reference sequence). CDR3 size: 16 residues. The CDR3 loop reads CSARDQIRGNEGGYTF.

The chain employs TRBV11-2 and TRBJ2-1. This CDR3 spans 12 amino acids. Germline V gene lookup returns CDR1 SGHAT and CDR2 FQNNGV. The CDR3 region is CASSLIVNEQFF. The variable domain in full, with the rest retrieved from reference TRBV11-2 and TRBJ2-1, is EAGVAQSPRYKIIEKRQSVAFWCNPISGHATLYWYQQILGQGPKLLIQFQNNGVVDDSQLPKDRFSAERLKGVDSTLKIQPAKLEDSAVYLCASSLIVNEQFFGPGTRLTVL.

This chain links TRBV27 with TRBJ2-1; TCRdb returns TRBD2, unconfirmable since there is no DNA. The CDR3 length is 14 residues. Germline V gene data show CDR1 as MNHEY and CDR2 as SMNVEV (reference sequence). CDR3 sequence reads: CASSSHPYYDEQFF.